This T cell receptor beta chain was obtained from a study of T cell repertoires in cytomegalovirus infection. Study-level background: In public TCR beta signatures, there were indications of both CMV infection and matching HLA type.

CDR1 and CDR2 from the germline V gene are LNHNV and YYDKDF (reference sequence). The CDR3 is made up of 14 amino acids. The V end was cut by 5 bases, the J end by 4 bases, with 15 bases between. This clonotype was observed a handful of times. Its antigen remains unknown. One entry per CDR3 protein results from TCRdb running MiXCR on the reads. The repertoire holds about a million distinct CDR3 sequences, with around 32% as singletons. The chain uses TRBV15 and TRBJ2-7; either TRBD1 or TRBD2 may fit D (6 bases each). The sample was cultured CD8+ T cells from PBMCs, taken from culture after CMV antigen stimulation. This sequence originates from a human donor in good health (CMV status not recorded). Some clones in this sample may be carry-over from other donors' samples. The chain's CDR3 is CATSPGTGAYEQYV. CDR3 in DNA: TGTGCCACCAGCCCTGGGACGGGGGCTTACGAGCAGTACGTC.